This T cell receptor (beta chain) was identified during a study of blood T cell repertoires in COVID-19. In the study overall: COVID-19 samples collected from the United States, Italy and Spain covered acute and convalescent phases. PBMCs, B-cell-depleted T cells, or T cells provided the cDNA or gDNA that made up the material.

Study processing details: Reference gene primer amplification in the assay estimated nucleated cell counts. TCRdb's table, derived via immunoSEQ multiplex PCR, lists solely in-frame clones and lacks some. That table furnishes V, J and clone size, whereas the DNA furnished D and trimming. The data show 140,000 to 150,000 clones, with 84% seen just once and 4.8% held by the top ten. The CDR3 covers 15 residues. CDR1 and CDR2 from the germline V gene are SGHRS and YFSETQ. The J segment lost 8 bases and the V segment lost 0 bases, leaving 7 bases of the junction unmatched. The sequence was collected from a human donor in a cohort sampled during active COVID-19. V is TRBV5-1 and J is TRBJ2-1; 8 positions match TRBD2. Sequenced input: peripheral blood. This chain's CDR3 is CASSLVGTRVHEQFF. The DNA for the CDR3 is TGCGCCAGCAGCTTGGTAGGGACTAGGGTCCATGAGCAGTTCTTC.